The T cell receptor beta chain under discussion was sequenced for a study of cytomegalovirus exposure and HLA in healthy donors. From germline, CDR1 is SGHTA and CDR2 FQGNSA. There are 19 residues in the CDR3. After removal of 5 bases from V and 2 bases from J, the junction contained 19 bases not matched to a gene. The PCR made use of 60 Vbeta and 13 Jbeta primers. Profiled with immunoSEQ multiplex PCR; TCRdb holds only in-frame clones, not every one. Here the sample spans about 130,000 clones, over 15% being singletons. This sequence was found in a female donor in good health and CMV-seropositive. Sequenced: PBMCs. The chain uses TRBV7-2 and TRBJ2-5, with 8 bases that match TRBD2. This chain's CDR3 is CASSTGGGLAGWAQETQYF. As DNA, the CDR3 is TGTGCCAGCAGCACAGGTGGGGGGCTAGCGGGTTGGGCTCAAGAGACCCAGTACTTC. The entire variable domain, with the rest obtained from reference TRBV7-2 and TRBJ2-5, is as follows: GAGVSQSPSNKVTEKGKDVELRCDPISGHTALYWYRQSLGQGLEFLIYFQGNSAPDKSGLPSDRFSAERTGGSVSTLTIQRTQQEDSAVYLCASSTGGGLAGWAQETQYFGPGTRLLVL.